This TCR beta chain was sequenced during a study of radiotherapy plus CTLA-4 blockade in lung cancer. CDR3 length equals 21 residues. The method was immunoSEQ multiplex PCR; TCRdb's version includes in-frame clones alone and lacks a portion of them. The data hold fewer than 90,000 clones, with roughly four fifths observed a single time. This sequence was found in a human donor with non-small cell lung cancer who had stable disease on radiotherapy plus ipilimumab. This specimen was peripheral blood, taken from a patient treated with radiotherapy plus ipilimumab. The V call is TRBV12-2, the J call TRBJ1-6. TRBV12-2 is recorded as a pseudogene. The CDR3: CASRSRPLGGDSRQTNSPLHF. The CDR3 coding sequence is TGTGCAAGTCGCTCCCGCCCTCTTGGGGGGGACAGCCGACAGACTAATTCACCCCTCCACTTT.